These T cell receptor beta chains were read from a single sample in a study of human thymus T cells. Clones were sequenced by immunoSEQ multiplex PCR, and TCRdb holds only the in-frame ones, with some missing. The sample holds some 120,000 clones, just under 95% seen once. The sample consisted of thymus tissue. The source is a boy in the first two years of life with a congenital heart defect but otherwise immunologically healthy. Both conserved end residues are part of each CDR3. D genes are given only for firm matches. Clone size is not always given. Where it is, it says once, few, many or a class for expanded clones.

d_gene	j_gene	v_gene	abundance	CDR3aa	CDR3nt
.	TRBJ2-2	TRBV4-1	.	CASSQVRSGVFTGELFF	TGCGCCAGCAGCCAAGTTCGTTCGGGGGTGTTCACCGGGGAGCTGTTTTTT
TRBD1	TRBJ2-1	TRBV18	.	CASSLDRNEQFF	TGTGCCAGCTCACTGGACAGGAATGAGCAGTTCTTC
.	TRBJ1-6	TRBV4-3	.	CASSLSRFRTSYNSPLHF	TGCGCCAGCAGCCTCTCCAGATTCAGAACCTCCTATAATTCACCCCTCCACTTT
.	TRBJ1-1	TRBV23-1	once	CASHTGTTEAFF	TGCGCCAGCCACACAGGAACCACTGAAGCTTTCTTT
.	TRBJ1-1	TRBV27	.	CASSSNRVTNTEAFF	TGTGCCAGCAGTTCTAACAGGGTTACGAACACTGAAGCTTTCTTT
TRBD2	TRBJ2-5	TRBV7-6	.	CASSVGKAGAPQETQYF	TGTGCCAGCAGCGTGGGGAAAGCGGGGGCGCCGCAAGAGACCCAGTACTTC
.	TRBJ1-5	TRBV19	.	CASMDRWDQPQHF	TGTGCCAGTATGGACCGATGGGATCAGCCCCAGCATTTT
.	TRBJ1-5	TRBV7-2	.	CASSLVGMRQPQHF	TGTGCCAGCAGCTTGGTGGGGATGCGTCAGCCCCAGCATTTT
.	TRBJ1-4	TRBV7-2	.	CASSRRPTLGEKLFF	TGTGCCAGCAGCCGGAGACCGACCCTTGGGGAAAAACTGTTTTTT
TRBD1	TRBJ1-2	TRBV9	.	CASSGGQGDYGYTF	TGTGCCAGCAGCGGCGGACAGGGGGACTATGGCTACACCTTC
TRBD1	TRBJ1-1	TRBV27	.	CASSTTGERTEAFF	TGTGCCAGCAGTACAACAGGGGAGCGCACTGAAGCTTTCTTT
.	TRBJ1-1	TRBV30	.	CATKGKAYTEAFF	TGTGCGACGAAGGGGAAAGCCTACACTGAAGCTTTCTTT
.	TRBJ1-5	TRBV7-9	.	CASSLDSNQPQHF	TGTGCCAGCAGCTTAGACAGCAATCAGCCCCAGCATTTT
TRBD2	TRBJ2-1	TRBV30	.	CAWSISGGRGEQFF	TGTGCCTGGAGTATTAGCGGGGGGAGGGGTGAGCAGTTCTTC
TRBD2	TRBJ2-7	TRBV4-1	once	CASSQVSRGGAYEQYF	TGCGCCAGCAGCCAAGTCTCGCGTGGGGGGGCCTACGAGCAGTACTTC
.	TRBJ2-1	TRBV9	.	CASSGGTRGPLYNEQFF	TGTGCCAGCAGCGGGGGGACCAGGGGCCCCCTATACAATGAGCAGTTCTTC
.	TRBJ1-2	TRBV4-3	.	CASSQVGAGDGYGYTF	TGCGCCAGCAGCCAAGTAGGGGCGGGGGACGGCTATGGCTACACCTTC
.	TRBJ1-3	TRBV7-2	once	CASSESRGEVGGNTIYF	TGTGCCAGCAGCGAATCGCGCGGGGAAGTAGGTGGAAACACCATATATTTT
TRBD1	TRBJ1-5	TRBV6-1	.	CASRKDRGRDQPQHF	TGTGCCAGCAGGAAAGACAGGGGGCGAGATCAGCCCCAGCATTTT
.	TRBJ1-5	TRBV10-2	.	CASSCAGSQPQHF	TGCGCCAGCAGTTGTGCAGGGAGTCAGCCCCAGCATTTT
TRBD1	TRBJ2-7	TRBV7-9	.	CASSLGEPGTGDEQYF	TGTGCCAGCAGCTTAGGAGAGCCCGGGACAGGGGACGAGCAGTACTTC
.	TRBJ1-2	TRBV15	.	CATSRVSRVGNGYTF	TGTGCCACCAGCAGAGTCTCCAGGGTCGGGAATGGCTACACCTTC
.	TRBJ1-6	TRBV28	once	CASNTGRANSPLHF	TGTGCCAGCAATACTGGACGCGCCAATTCACCCCTCCACTTT
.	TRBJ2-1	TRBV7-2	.	CASRSGARANEQFF	TGTGCCAGCAGGAGCGGAGCCCGGGCCAATGAGCAGTTCTTC
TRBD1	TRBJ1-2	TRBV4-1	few	CASSLGTGVAYGYTF	TGCGCCAGCAGCCTTGGGACAGGGGTAGCCTATGGCTACACCTTC
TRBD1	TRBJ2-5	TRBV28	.	CASSNRDRGRETQYF	TGTGCCAGCAGTAACCGGGACAGGGGGCGAGAGACCCAGTACTTC
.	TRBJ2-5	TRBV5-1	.	CASSLAGKPWETQYF	TGCGCCAGCAGCCTGGCGGGCAAGCCATGGGAGACCCAGTACTTC
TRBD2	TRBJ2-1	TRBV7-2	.	CASSPPGEGYNEQFF	TGTGCCAGCAGCCCGCCCGGGGAGGGCTACAATGAGCAGTTCTTC
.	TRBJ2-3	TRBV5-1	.	CASSRTFRVLVHTQYF	TGCGCCAGCAGCCGAACCTTCAGAGTGCTTGTTCATACGCAGTATTTT
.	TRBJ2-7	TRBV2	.	CASSHYEQYF	TGTGCCAGCAGCCACTACGAGCAGTACTTC
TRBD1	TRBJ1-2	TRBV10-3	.	CAISDGRGRWGYTF	TGTGCCATCAGTGACGGCAGGGGGCGGTGGGGCTACACCTTC
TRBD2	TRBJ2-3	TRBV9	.	CASSAPMERGNLGTQYF	TGTGCCAGCAGCGCACCCATGGAGCGGGGGAACCTAGGGACGCAGTATTTT
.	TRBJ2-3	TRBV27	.	CASRRWGDTDTQYF	TGTGCCAGCCGAAGGTGGGGGGACACAGATACGCAGTATTTT
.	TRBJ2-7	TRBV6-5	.	CASSAPGARDEQYF	TGTGCCAGCAGTGCCCCAGGGGCTAGGGACGAGCAGTACTTC
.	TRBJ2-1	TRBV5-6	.	CASSLANPFADEQFF	TGTGCCAGCAGCTTGGCTAACCCCTTTGCGGATGAGCAGTTCTTC
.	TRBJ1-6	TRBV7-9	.	CASSLADSPLHF	TGTGCCAGCAGCTTAGCGGATTCACCCCTCCACTTT
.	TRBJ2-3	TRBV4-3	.	CASSQRPPNTQYF	TGCGCCAGCAGCCAAAGACCGCCCAATACGCAGTATTTT